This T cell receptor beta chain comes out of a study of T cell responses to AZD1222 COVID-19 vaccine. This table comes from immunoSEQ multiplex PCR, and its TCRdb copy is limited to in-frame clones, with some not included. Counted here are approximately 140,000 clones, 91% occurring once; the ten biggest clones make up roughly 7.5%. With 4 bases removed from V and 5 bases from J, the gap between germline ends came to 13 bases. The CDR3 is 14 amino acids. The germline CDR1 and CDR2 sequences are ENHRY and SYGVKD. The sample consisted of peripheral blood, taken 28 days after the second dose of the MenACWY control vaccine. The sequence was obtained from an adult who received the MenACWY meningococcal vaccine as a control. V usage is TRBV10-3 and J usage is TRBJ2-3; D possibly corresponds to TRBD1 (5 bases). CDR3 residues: CAISGQLLGDTQYF. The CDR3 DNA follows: TGTGCCATCAGTGGACAGCTTCTTGGAGATACGCAGTATTTT.